What follows are 25 T cell receptor beta chains derived from one specimen sequenced in a study of T cell responses to AZD1222 COVID-19 vaccine. Clones were read by immunoSEQ multiplex PCR, and TCRdb kept only the in-frame ones, dropping some. The data contain about 110,000 clones, about 93% of them singletons. This material consisted of peripheral blood, taken on day 0 of AZD1222 vaccination. These receptors originate from an adult in good health.

The chain is built from TRBV5-1 and TRBJ1-4, with TRBD1 matching over 7 bases. V gave up 3 bases and J gave up 5 bases; unmatched junction bases: 10. The germline V gene has CDR1 SGHRS and CDR2 YFSETQ. This CDR3 contains 16 residues. Here the CDR3 reads CASSSASGQQNEKLFF. Here the CDR3 DNA reads TGCGCCAGCAGCTCGGCCTCGGGACAGCAAAATGAAAAACTGTTTTTT.

The chain recombines TRBV6-2 or TRBV6-3 with TRBJ2-5, with TRBD2 matching 10 bases. This CDR3 is built from 15 residues. V dropped 1 base and J dropped 4; count of bases not matched to a gene: 3. CDR1 and CDR2 (germline): MNHEY, SVGEGT. The CDR3 sequence: CASSYYIAGGETQYF. CDR3 bases: TGTGCCAGCAGTTACTACATAGCGGGGGGAGAGACCCAGTACTTC.

V and J are TRBV18 and TRBJ2-7; no firm D call. The V gene's germline CDR1 is KGHSH and CDR2 LQKENI. The CDR3 runs 15 residues. Deletions cut 0 bases from V and 3 bases from J, with 12 bases between. The CDR3 here is CASSPPIAQLYEQYF. For the CDR3, the DNA is TGTGCCAGCTCACCACCGATCGCCCAGCTCTACGAGCAGTACTTC.

The chain joins TRBV19 to TRBJ2-1; 9 nucleotides match TRBD2. This CDR3 contains 14 residues. The V segment lost 10 bases and the J segment 8 bases; nucleotides outside the gene matches: 12. Germline V CDR1 and CDR2: LNHDA, SQIVND (reference sequence). This CDR3 reads CATLSRGGQDEQFF. The CDR3 DNA reads as TGTGCCACCTTATCGCGGGGGGGCCAGGATGAGCAGTTCTTC.

V is TRBV4-2 and J is TRBJ2-1; 10 bases agree with TRBD2. Per the germline V gene, CDR1 is LGHNA and CDR2 is YNFKEQ. The CDR3 consists of 17 residues. With V trimmed by 0 bases and J by 2 bases, 4 bases remained unmatched. CDR3 amino acids: CASSQDPGTSAYNEQFF. The CDR3 DNA reads as TGTGCCAGCAGCCAAGATCCCGGGACTAGCGCCTACAATGAGCAGTTCTTC.

This clone was counted a single time. The CDR3 loop is CASSAGPSLSYEQYF. As DNA, the CDR3 is TGTGCCAGCTCCGCCGGACCTTCCCTATCCTACGAGCAGTACTTC. The chain couples TRBV18 to TRBJ2-7; D call uncertain. V was pared by 6 bases and J by 1 base, with 16 bases between. CDR1 KGHSH and CDR2 LQKENI come from the germline V gene. The CDR3 consists of 15 residues.

The chain has TRBV4-1 and TRBJ1-4, with no clear D. This CDR3 comprises 14 residues. In germline, CDR1 is MGHRA, CDR2 YSYEKL. Trimming shortened V by 0 bases and J by 3 bases, and 5 bases separated the two germline ends. The CDR3 DNA sequence: TGCGCCAGCAGCCAAGATACAGCTAATGAAAAACTGTTTTTT. Translating it yields CASSQDTANEKLFF.

The gene calls are TRBV30 and TRBJ1-2, with D perhaps TRBD1 (5 bases). This CDR3 has 11 residues. V lost 5 bases and J lost 7, with 11 bases in between. Per the germline V gene, CDR1 is GTSNPN and CDR2 is SVGIG (reference sequence). The CDR3: CAWGGTGGYTF. The CDR3 nucleotides are TGTGCCTGGGGGGGAACTGGTGGCTACACCTTC.

This sequence joins TRBV7-9 and TRBJ2-7; 7 bases match TRBD1. The length of the CDR3 is 12 residues. CDR1 is SEHNR and CDR2 is FQNEAQ in the germline V gene (reference sequence). J gave up 10 bases and V 4 bases, and 7 bases lay outside the gene matches. CDR3: CASSWDGTDQYF. CDR3 sequence (DNA): TGTGCCAGCAGCTGGGACGGGACAGATCAGTACTTC.

The rearrangement links TRBV5-1 to TRBJ1-1, with D maybe TRBD1 (5 bases). V dropped 0 bases and J dropped 4 bases, with 7 bases sitting between them. Germline CDR1 SGHRS, CDR2 YFSETQ. This CDR3 spans 13 amino acids. This CDR3 is CASSLAGPTEAFF. The CDR3 DNA reads as TGCGCCAGCAGCTTGGCGGGGCCCACTGAAGCTTTCTTT.

The rearrangement uses TRBV30 and TRBJ1-1; tentatively, D is TRBD1 (5 bases). CDR1 and CDR2 (germline): GTSNPN, SVGIG (reference sequence). Between the trimmed V and J ends, which lost 5 bases and 8 bases, there was a span of 9 bases. The CDR3 consists of 10 residues. CDR3 DNA: TGTGCCTGGGCCCGACAGGAAGCTTTCTTT. Its protein product is CAWARQEAFF.

The chain carries TRBV7-9 and TRBJ2-3; 9 nucleotides line up with TRBD1. Germline CDR1 SEHNR, CDR2 FQNEAQ (reference sequence). The CDR3 has 18 amino acids. Germline trimming cut 7 bases from V and 4 bases from J; bases unmatched to any gene: 18. This chain's CDR3 is CASTPIQTGGLVADTQYF. The DNA for the CDR3 is TGTGCCAGCACTCCGATACAGACAGGGGGGTTAGTGGCAGATACGCAGTATTTT.

This sequence joins TRBV2 and TRBJ2-7; D is possibly TRBD1 (5 bases). V lost 2 bases, J lost 6 bases, and 17 bases lay in between. CDR1 is SNHLY, CDR2 FYNNEI, per germline. There are 15 residues in the CDR3. CDR3 in amino acids: CASSERAGLGREQYF. CDR3 DNA: TGTGCCAGCAGTGAAAGGGCAGGCCTGGGGCGCGAGCAGTACTTC.

V usage is TRBV6-4 and J usage is TRBJ1-1, with D perhaps TRBD1 (6 bases). Per germline, CDR1 MRHNA and CDR2 SNTAGT. The V and J ends lost 4 bases and 1 base respectively, with 22 bases between them. The CDR3 sequence is 18 residues long. Here the CDR3 reads CASSVDWTVLIPNTEAFF. The CDR3 coding sequence is TGTGCCAGCAGTGTAGATTGGACAGTACTAATTCCGAACACTGAAGCTTTCTTT.

The chain is built from TRBV30 and TRBJ1-2; TRBD1 matches at 7 bases. CDR3 size: 13 residues. Germline loops: CDR1 GTSNPN, CDR2 SVGIG (reference sequence). Trimming removed 2 bases from V and 5 bases from J; junction bases left unmatched: 5. Here the CDR3 reads CAWSTGQEYGYTF. The CDR3 DNA is TGTGCCTGGAGTACAGGACAGGAATATGGCTACACCTTC.

This chain connects TRBV2 to TRBJ2-7, with D unclear. CDR1 is SNHLY and CDR2 is FYNNEI in the germline V gene. CDR3 length: 12 amino acids. The germline V and J ends were trimmed by 4 bases and 2 bases, with 6 bases remaining between them. CDR3 in amino acids: CASSGSTYEQYF. The CDR3 nucleotides are TGTGCCAGCAGTGGTTCTACCTACGAGCAGTACTTC. Full variable domain (rest looked up from reference TRBV2 and TRBJ2-7): EPEVTQTPSHQVTQMGQEVILRCVPISNHLYFYWYRQILGQKVEFLVSFYNNEISEKSEIFDDQFSVERPDGSNFTLKIRSTKLEDSAMYFCASSGSTYEQYFGPGTRLTVT.

A few counts support this clone. V is TRBV11-2 and J is TRBJ2-5, with D uncertain. Trimming took 2 bases from V and 2 from J, leaving 9 bases between them. CDR1 SGHAT and CDR2 FQNNGV come from the germline V gene. The CDR3 is 14 amino acids. CDR3: CASSLFGQQETQYF. In nucleotides, the CDR3 is TGTGCCAGCAGCTTATTCGGCCAGCAAGAGACCCAGTACTTC.

The DNA for the CDR3 is TGTGCCTGGAGTGCCTCTCCTGGAAACACCATATATTTT. Translated, it gives CAWSASPGNTIYF. The chain is built from TRBV30 and TRBJ1-3; D remains unclear. This CDR3 comprises 13 residues. Germline V gene sequence: CDR1 GTSNPN, CDR2 SVGIG (reference sequence). The V and J ends lost 1 base and 2 bases respectively, with 6 bases between them. The variable domain in full, with the rest retrieved from reference TRBV30 and TRBJ1-3, is SQTIHQWPATLVQPVGSPLSLECTVEGTSNPNLYWYRQAAGRGLQLLFYSVGIGQISSEVPQNLSASRPQDRQFILSSKKLLLSDSGFYLCAWSASPGNTIYFGEGSWLTVV.

The chain is built from TRBV5-1 and TRBJ2-7; D remains unclear. Germline CDR1 is SGHRS and CDR2 is YFSETQ. There are 15 residues in the CDR3. The V and J ends lost 1 base and 4 bases respectively, with 15 bases between them. The CDR3 DNA reads as TGCGCCAGCAGCTTGAGGGCCAGCGACCCGTACGAGCAGTACTTC. The encoded protein is CASSLRASDPYEQYF.

The chain employs TRBV5-1 and TRBJ2-7, with a weak D call TRBD1 (6 bases). V shed 2 bases and J shed 4 bases, with 10 bases lying between them. There are 13 residues in the CDR3. Germline V lookup: CDR1 SGHRS, CDR2 YFSETQ. This CDR3 is CASSLQGQYEQYF. CDR3 nucleotides: TGCGCCAGCAGCTTACAGGGCCAATACGAGCAGTACTTC.

The V call is TRBV6-5, the J call TRBJ1-1, with D uncertain. The CDR3 covers 14 residues. Germline V CDR1 and CDR2: MNHEY, SVGAGI. V was pared by 6 bases and J by 4 bases, with 15 bases between. CDR3 in DNA: TGTGCCAGCAGACCTTCGGGAGTCTCCACTGAAGCTTTCTTT. Its translation is CASRPSGVSTEAFF.

The chain combines TRBV19 with TRBJ1-3, with D possibly being TRBD1 (5 bases). V lost 5 bases and J 2 bases, leaving 16 bases between the germline ends. Looked up from germline, CDR1 is LNHDA and CDR2 is SQIVND (reference sequence). The CDR3 sequence is 16 residues long. CDR3 DNA: TGTGCCAGTAGTTCGAGACAGCAGGGAACTGGAAACACCATATATTTT. This codes for CASSSRQQGTGNTIYF.

CDR3 in DNA: TGTGCCAGCAGCGAGGGACAGGCCTACGAGCAGTACTTC. This encodes CASSEGQAYEQYF. The chain has TRBV9 and TRBJ2-7; TRBD1 agrees at 8 bases. V was clipped by 3 bases and J by 2 bases; unmatched bases: 1. From germline, CDR1 is SGDLS and CDR2 YYNGEE. CDR3 length: 13 residues.

A single count supports this clone. V and J are TRBV18 and TRBJ2-1; the D gene is possibly TRBD2 (5 bases). The CDR3 spans 14 residues. V was shortened by 3 bases and J by 7 bases, with 13 bases between the two germline ends. Germline CDR1 and CDR2: KGHSH and LQKENI. In DNA form, the CDR3 reads TGTGCCAGCTCACCCGAACTACTAGTAAATGAGCAGTTCTTC. Translation: CASSPELLVNEQFF.

This clone was detected once. V and J are TRBV7-9 and TRBJ1-2; D might be TRBD1 (5 bases). CDR1 and CDR2 (germline): SEHNR, FQNEAQ (reference sequence). V was trimmed by 0 bases and J by 4 bases, leaving 9 bases between them. CDR3 length: 14 residues. CDR3: CASSLARDFYGYTF. CDR3 DNA: TGTGCCAGCAGCTTAGCCAGGGATTTCTATGGCTACACCTTC. The full variable domain, its missing parts supplied by reference TRBV7-9 and TRBJ1-2, is DTGVSQNPRHKITKRGQNVTFRCDPISEHNRLYWYRQTLGQGPEFLTYFQNEAQLEKSRLLSDRFSAERPKGSFSTLEIQRTEQGDSAMYLCASSLARDFYGYTFGSGTRLTVV.